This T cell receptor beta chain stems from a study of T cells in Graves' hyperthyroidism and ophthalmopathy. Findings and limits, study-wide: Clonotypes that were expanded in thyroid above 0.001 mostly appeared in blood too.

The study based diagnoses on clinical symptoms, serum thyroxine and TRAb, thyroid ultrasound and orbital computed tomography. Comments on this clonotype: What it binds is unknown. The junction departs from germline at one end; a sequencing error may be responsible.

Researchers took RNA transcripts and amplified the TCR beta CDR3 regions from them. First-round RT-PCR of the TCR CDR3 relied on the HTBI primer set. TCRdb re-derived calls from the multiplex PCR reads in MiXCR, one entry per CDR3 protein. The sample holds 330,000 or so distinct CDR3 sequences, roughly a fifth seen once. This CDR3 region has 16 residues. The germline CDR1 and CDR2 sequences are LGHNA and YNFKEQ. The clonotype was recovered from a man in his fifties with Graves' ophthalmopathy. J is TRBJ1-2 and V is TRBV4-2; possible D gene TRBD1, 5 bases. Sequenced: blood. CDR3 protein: CTSSHFPRGLNYGYTF. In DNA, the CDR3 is TGTACCAGCAGCCATTTTCCCCGGGGCCTCAACTATGGCTACACCTTC.